This T cell receptor beta chain was obtained from a study of control samples from healthy donors and cancer patients. Produced via immunoSEQ multiplex PCR; TCRdb's table is partial and in-frame only. The repertoire holds tens of thousands of clones, with around 92% as singletons. The CDR3 is 14 residues long. Germline values: CDR1 KGHSH, CDR2 LQKENI. Trimming cost V 6 bases and J 3 bases; bases outside gene matches: 4. Material for sequencing was blood. This clonotype was sampled from a man between 50 and 59 years old in good health. V and J are TRBV18 and TRBJ2-2, with 7 bases fitting TRBD1. CDR3 nucleotide sequence: TGTGCCAGCTCCCGGGACAGCTACACCGGGGAGCTGTTTTTT. Encoded protein: CASSRDSYTGELFF.